A selection of T cell receptor beta chains follows, all from one sample in a study of T cells in Graves' hyperthyroidism and ophthalmopathy. TCRdb redid the calling of the multiplex PCR reads with MiXCR, one entry per CDR3 protein. The sample lists approximately 590,000 distinct CDR3 sequences, just over 45% seen once, with just over 8% in the top ten. The sequencing sample was made of peripheral blood or thyroid tissue (not recorded which). All receptors come from a young woman with Graves' hyperthyroidism. Each CDR3 is given without its conserved first and last residue.

11	TRBV24-1	TRBJ1-1	APRTAGGTEAF
12	TRBV6-2/TRBV6-3	TRBJ2-5	ASSYGGREETQY
16	TRBV10-3	TRBJ2-7	AISETSGRAFLIYEQY
13	TRBV7-2	TRBJ2-7	ASSLQGTPTYEQY
11	TRBV24-1	TRBJ1-5	ATDPGRNQPQH
11	TRBV20-1	TRBJ2-2	SARQAGPGELF
10	TRBV29-1	TRBJ1-2	SVPGPKWGYT
11	TRBV12-3/TRBV12-4	TRBJ2-5	ASKLQVQETQY
12	TRBV29-1	TRBJ1-2	SAKQSPKNYGFT
17	TRBV11-2	TRBJ1-1	ASSLENRAQRQGNTEAF
11	TRBV24-1	TRBJ1-5	ATSEQGDAPQH
11	TRBV25-1	TRBJ1-2	ASRDDGDYGYT
12	TRBV19	TRBJ2-5	AAAGRGPGKTQY
9	TRBV20-1	TRBJ2-2	SALHTGELF
11	TRBV2	TRBJ2-6	ASSRGGANVLT
13	TRBV7-2	TRBJ2-7	ASSLALAGGYEQY
12	TRBV9	TRBJ2-3	ASSETGGADTQY
12	TRBV7-3	TRBJ2-5	ASSSAGRMETQY
13	TRBV6-5	TRBJ1-2	ASSYSSRGGYGYT
14	TRBV2	TRBJ1-4	ASTKLLSTDGEKLF
12	TRBV5-1	TRBJ2-7	ASTRLAGDYEQY
13	TRBV7-6	TRBJ2-7	ASSQEGTSSYEQY
10	TRBV29-1	TRBJ2-7	SASQGINEQY
13	TRBV7-8	TRBJ2-7	ASSQKDGTSYEQY
11	TRBV20-1	TRBJ2-7	SANPHRRHEQY
13	TRBV9	TRBJ2-2	ASSVRGVRTGELF
11	TRBV10-3	TRBJ1-1	ASSPGIGTEAF
11	TRBV25-1	TRBJ2-7	ASSSGASYEQY
12	TRBV7-2	TRBJ2-7	ASSLPIAGDEQY
13	TRBV10-3	TRBJ2-7	AISDGGRSGYEQY
11	TRBV20-1	TRBJ1-5	SAREWGNQPQH